This entry lists 27 T cell receptor beta chains sequenced from one sample in a study of immune cell composition in non-small cell lung cancer. The normal lung sample lay at least 3 cm, and maximally far, from the tumour. Repertoires were generated with immunoSEQ multiplex PCR, while TCRdb's copy carries only in-frame clones and drops some. The sample contains some 7,000 clones, 84% of which appear only once. Sequencing was performed on non-adjacent lung tissue. The receptors originated from a human donor with non-small cell lung cancer.

The genes are TRBV9 and TRBJ2-3; tentative D call: TRBD1 (6 bases). V was pared by 0 bases and J by 1 base, with 9 bases between. Germline V gives CDR1 SGDLS, CDR2 YYNGEE. The CDR3 totals 15 residues. The CDR3 sequence is CASSVGGRGTDTQYF. In DNA, the CDR3 is TGTGCCAGCAGCGTAGGGGGGCGGGGCACAGATACGCAGTATTTT.

In regard to this clone: The junction departs from the called germline gene at one end, perhaps through a read error. V is TRBV5-5 and J is TRBJ2-7; 10 nucleotides align to TRBD2. The length of the CDR3 is 15 residues. Germline loops: CDR1 SGHKS, CDR2 YYEKEE (reference sequence). The CDR3 DNA sequence: TGCGCCAGCAGCCAATCTACTAGCGGGGACGACGAGCAGTACTTC. Its translation: CASSQSTSGDDEQYF. Drawing the rest from reference TRBV5-5 and TRBJ2-7, the complete variable domain is DAGVTQSPTHLIKTRGQQVTLRCSPISGHKSVSWYQQVLGQGPQFIFQYYEKEERGRGNFPDRFSARQFPNYSSELNVNALLLGDSALYLCASSQSTSGDDEQYFGPGTRLTVT.

The chain is built from TRBV7-3 and TRBJ1-2; D perhaps matches TRBD1 (6 bases). This CDR3 has 13 residues. V dropped 4 bases and J dropped 5 bases, with 11 bases sitting between them. Germline V gene sequence: CDR1 SGHTA, CDR2 FQGTGA. CDR3 nucleotide sequence: TGTGCCAGCAGCTCGACAGGTGGTTATGGCTACACCTTC. Translation: CASSSTGGYGYTF.

The CDR3 DNA sequence: TGTGCCAGCAGCTCACAGCAAGAGCAGTACTTC. Translated: CASSSQQEQYF. This sequence joins TRBV7-2 and TRBJ2-7, with unresolved D. The CDR3 length is 11 residues. V lost 4 bases to trimming and J lost 7 bases, with 8 bases between them. Germline CDR1 and CDR2: SGHTA and FQGNSA.

The chain has TRBV6-1 and TRBJ2-5; 8 nucleotides line up with TRBD1. This CDR3 is built from 14 residues. With 8 bases clipped from V and 2 bases from J, the junction kept 7 bases outside the gene matches. Germline V gives CDR1 MNHNS, CDR2 SASEGT. The CDR3 sequence: CASAPGGQQETQYF. CDR3 bases: TGTGCCAGCGCCCCAGGGGGCCAACAAGAGACCCAGTACTTC.

This chain connects TRBV5-4 to TRBJ1-1, with D perhaps matching TRBD1 (5 bases). Germline values: CDR1 SGHNT, CDR2 YYREEE (reference sequence). V lost 2 bases to trimming and J lost 1 base, with 9 bases between them. CDR3 length equals 14 residues. The CDR3 DNA sequence: TGTGCCAGCAGCTTTGGGGGATCGAACACTGAAGCTTTCTTT. Encoded protein: CASSFGGSNTEAFF. Combining the CDR3 with reference TRBV5-4 and TRBJ1-1 gives the whole variable domain ETGVTQSPTHLIKTRGQQVTLRCSSQSGHNTVSWYQQALGQGPQFIFQYYREEENGRGNFPPRFSGLQFPNYSSELNVNALELDDSALYLCASSFGGSNTEAFFGQGTRLTVV.

This clone was found once. The genes are TRBV2 and TRBJ2-3; maybe TRBD1 (5 bases). The germline CDR1 and CDR2 sequences are SNHLY and FYNNEI. V shed 4 bases and J shed 1 base, with 15 bases lying between them. The length of the CDR3 is 16 residues. The CDR3 reads CASSGGREGGTDTQYF. CDR3 sequence (DNA): TGTGCCAGCAGTGGGGGCAGGGAAGGTGGCACAGATACGCAGTATTTT.

DNA for the CDR3: TGTGCCAGCAGCTTGGTTTGGGGCGCTGCGGGAAACACAGATACGCAGTATTTT. This encodes CASSLVWGAAGNTDTQYF. The chain is built from TRBV5-8 and TRBJ2-3, with TRBD2 as a possible D gene (6 bases). This CDR3 comprises 18 residues. V was pared by 0 bases and J by 2 bases, with 19 bases between. Germline CDR1 is SGHTS and CDR2 is YDEGEE.

The chain employs TRBV5-5 and TRBJ2-2; D possibly corresponds to TRBD2 (6 bases). V lost 4 bases and J lost 4, with 17 bases in between. From germline, CDR1 is SGHKS and CDR2 YYEKEE (reference sequence). This CDR3 region has 16 residues. The CDR3 coding sequence is TGTGCCAGCAGCCTCGTAGGAGGGGTGGGCACCGGGGAGCTGTTTTTT. Its translation is CASSLVGGVGTGELFF.

The V call is TRBV7-8, the J call TRBJ1-1; the D is unclear. CDR3 length equals 12 residues. V lost 9 bases to trimming and J lost 2 bases, with 10 bases between them. Germline CDR1 and CDR2: SGHVS and FQNEAQ. The CDR3 spells CASAWANTEAFF. In DNA, the CDR3 is TGTGCCAGTGCCTGGGCCAACACTGAAGCTTTCTTT.

The chain uses TRBV30 and TRBJ2-7, with 9 bases fitting TRBD1. Per the germline V gene, CDR1 is GTSNPN and CDR2 is SVGIG (reference sequence). There are 13 residues in the CDR3. V was pared by 3 bases and J by 3 bases, with 3 bases of the junction left unmatched. The CDR3, as DNA: TGTGCCTGGAGACGGGACAGGGTCTACGAGCAGTACTTC. This gives the protein CAWRRDRVYEQYF.

This rearrangement joins TRBV21-1 to TRBJ1-5; the table's D gene call, TRBD1, was not cross checked with the DNA. TRBV21-1 is noted as a pseudogene. CDR3 length equals 16 residues. CDR3 region: CASSKEQGARNQPQHF. CDR3 sequence (DNA): TGTGCCAGCAGCAAAGAACAGGGGGCGCGCAATCAGCCCCAGCATTTT.

The CDR3 coding sequence is TGTGCCACCCTCGGGGGGGCTTTGGGAGATACGCAGTATTTT. This codes for CATLGGALGDTQYF. The V gene is TRBV19, the J gene TRBJ2-3; 8 bases map to TRBD2. Per the germline V gene, CDR1 is LNHDA and CDR2 is SQIVND (reference sequence). CDR3 length: 14 residues. V gave up 10 bases and J gave up 5 bases; unmatched junction bases: 11. The full variable domain, in which reference TRBV19 and TRBJ2-3 provide the parts outside the CDR3, is DGGITQSPKYLFRKEGQNVTLSCEQNLNHDAMYWYRQDPGQGLRLIYYSQIVNDFQKGDIAEGYSVSREKKESFPLTVTSAQKNPTAFYLCATLGGALGDTQYFGPGTRLTVL.

This chain joins TRBV30 and TRBJ1-2; D unresolved. There are 12 residues in the CDR3. V shed 3 bases and J shed 6 bases, with 11 bases lying between them. In germline, CDR1 is GTSNPN, CDR2 SVGIG (reference sequence). The chain's CDR3 is CAWRQVIDGYTF. Written as DNA, the CDR3 is TGTGCCTGGAGGCAGGTAATAGATGGCTACACCTTC.

V is TRBV2 and J is TRBJ1-1; possible D gene TRBD1, 6 bases. This CDR3 region has 14 residues. Per the germline V gene, CDR1 is SNHLY and CDR2 is FYNNEI. Trimming removed 6 bases from V and 0 bases from J, with 11 bases in between. The CDR3 is CASRAGALNTEAFF. The CDR3 region has the DNA TGTGCCAGCAGGGCAGGGGCGCTGAACACTGAAGCTTTCTTT.

The V and J genes are TRBV7-8 and TRBJ1-2, with D possibly being TRBD1 (5 bases). Germline V gene data show CDR1 as SGHVS and CDR2 as FQNEAQ. Trimming removed 4 bases from V and 3 bases from J, with 24 bases in between. The length of the CDR3 is 18 residues. DNA for the CDR3: TGTGCCAGCAGCTCAACAGGCTCCTGGGGGGGGGAGTACTATGGCTACACCTTC. Encoded protein: CASSSTGSWGGEYYGYTF.

The chain has TRBV18 and TRBJ1-5, with TRBD1 identical over 7 bases. The CDR3 has 16 amino acids. Looked up from germline, CDR1 is KGHSH and CDR2 is LQKENI. V gave up 5 bases and J gave up 6 bases; unmatched junction bases: 13. The CDR3 loop is CASSTAAGGEGQPQHF. Written as DNA, the CDR3 is TGTGCCAGCTCAACTGCGGCAGGGGGTGAGGGTCAGCCCCAGCATTTT.

The chain is built from TRBV30 and TRBJ2-3; no firm D call. Between the trimmed V and J ends, which lost 2 bases and 7 bases, there was a span of 10 bases. Germline V gene data show CDR1 as GTSNPN and CDR2 as SVGIG (reference sequence). The CDR3 runs 12 residues. CDR3 coding DNA: TGTGCCTGGAGTACTGAGACTTATACGCAGTATTTT. Translating gives CAWSTETYTQYF.

This chain links TRBV13 with TRBJ2-5; D is possibly TRBD1 (5 bases). V dropped 4 bases and J dropped 4 bases, with 10 bases sitting between them. Germline V gene data show CDR1 as PRHDT and CDR2 as FYEKMQ (reference sequence). CDR3 length equals 13 residues. The CDR3 is CASSSRVRETQYF. The CDR3 nucleotides are TGTGCCAGCAGCTCCAGGGTGAGAGAGACCCAGTACTTC.

The chain has TRBV5-6 and TRBJ1-2; possibly TRBD1 for D (6 bases). Trimming took off 2 bases at V and 4 bases at J, with 12 bases between the two ends. Germline V gives CDR1 SGHDT, CDR2 YYEEEE. The CDR3 length is 14 residues. CDR3 nucleotide sequence: TGTGCCAGCAGCTTAGGTGGACAGTCCTATGGCTACACCTTC. Protein product: CASSLGGQSYGYTF.

The chain recombines TRBV2 with TRBJ1-2; 8 positions agree with TRBD1. The CDR3 extends over 15 amino acids. With V trimmed by 4 bases and J by 6 bases, 10 bases remained unmatched. Germline assignment: CDR1 SNHLY and CDR2 FYNNEI. Here the CDR3 reads CASSVTPGGADGYTF. DNA of the CDR3: TGTGCCAGCAGTGTAACTCCAGGGGGCGCGGATGGCTACACCTTC.

This chain joins TRBV19 and TRBJ1-1; 7 bases align to TRBD1. There are 13 residues in the CDR3. J gave up 2 bases and V 7 bases, and 4 bases lay outside the gene matches. Looked up from germline, CDR1 is LNHDA and CDR2 is SQIVND (reference sequence). CDR3 sequence: CASTGGLNTEAFF. Written as DNA, the CDR3 is TGTGCCAGTACAGGGGGGCTCAACACTGAAGCTTTCTTT.

This chain connects TRBV9 to TRBJ2-7; 11 positions agree with TRBD2. V was pared by 3 bases and J by 2 bases, with 13 bases of the junction left unmatched. From germline, CDR1 is SGDLS and CDR2 YYNGEE. This CDR3 has 18 amino acids. The CDR3 loop reads CASSATSGGTPSPYEQYF. In DNA form, the CDR3 reads TGTGCCAGCAGCGCCACTAGCGGGGGAACCCCTTCCCCCTACGAGCAGTACTTC.

The V gene is TRBV2, the J gene TRBJ1-2, with TRBD1 as a possible D gene (5 bases). With 7 bases removed from V and 8 bases from J, the gap between germline ends came to 14 bases. This CDR3 region has 12 residues. CDR1 is SNHLY, CDR2 FYNNEI, per germline. The CDR3 coding sequence is TGTGCCAGCATGGTAGGGGAAAGCGGCTACACCTTC. Protein: CASMVGESGYTF.

The rearrangement links TRBV5-1 to TRBJ2-5; the match to TRBD1 covers 7 bases. Germline V lookup: CDR1 SGHRS, CDR2 YFSETQ. CDR3 length equals 15 residues. Germline trimming cut 2 bases from V and 5 bases from J; bases unmatched to any gene: 9. CDR3 loop: CASSFDDSTGETQYF. CDR3 nucleotide sequence: TGCGCCAGCAGCTTCGACGACTCGACAGGGGAGACCCAGTACTTC.

V is TRBV7-2 and J is TRBJ2-7; D uncertain. The CDR3 is made up of 15 amino acids. Per germline, CDR1 SGHTA and CDR2 FQGNSA. Trimming took off 4 bases at V and 0 bases at J, with 13 bases between the two ends. CDR3 amino acids: CASSSTNGFSYEQYF. Here the CDR3 DNA reads TGTGCCAGCAGCTCCACTAACGGGTTCTCCTACGAGCAGTACTTC.

This sequence joins TRBV7-3 and TRBJ2-1; 7 positions match TRBD2. Germline V gene lookup returns CDR1 SGHTA and CDR2 FQGTGA. The CDR3 has 15 residues. J gave up 8 bases and V 3 bases, and 10 bases lay outside the gene matches. The CDR3 spells CASSLEDGGFYEQFF. As DNA, the CDR3 is TGTGCCAGCAGCTTGGAAGACGGGGGGTTCTATGAGCAGTTCTTC.